This TCR beta chain was obtained from a study of T-cell reconstitution after alpha-beta-depleted transplantation in children. The TCRbeta library incorporated unique molecular identifiers. TCRdb itself ran the PCR reads through MiXCR, one entry per CDR3 protein. The table has 200,000 to 250,000 distinct CDR3 sequences, about 24% seen once. Losses at the gene ends were 8 bases for V and 0 bases for J; bases not matched to a gene: 21. The length of the CDR3 is 19 residues. Germline-derived CDR1 and CDR2 are MDHEN and SYDVKM. This receptor was obtained from a female patient aged 2 to 10 who had a stem cell transplant for congenital amegakaryocytic thrombocytopenia, so the T cells may come from the graft donor. This specimen was PBMCs, mostly from graft donor cells, taken 360 days after TCRalphabeta/CD19-depleted stem cell transplant. The chain uses TRBV28 and TRBJ2-7, with 8 bases aligning to TRBD2. The CDR3 DNA sequence: TGTGCCAGCTCGTCTCTCTGGGCGGGGGGCCGTACAAGCTCCTACGAGCAGTACTTC. Amino acids: CASSSLWAGGRTSSYEQYF.